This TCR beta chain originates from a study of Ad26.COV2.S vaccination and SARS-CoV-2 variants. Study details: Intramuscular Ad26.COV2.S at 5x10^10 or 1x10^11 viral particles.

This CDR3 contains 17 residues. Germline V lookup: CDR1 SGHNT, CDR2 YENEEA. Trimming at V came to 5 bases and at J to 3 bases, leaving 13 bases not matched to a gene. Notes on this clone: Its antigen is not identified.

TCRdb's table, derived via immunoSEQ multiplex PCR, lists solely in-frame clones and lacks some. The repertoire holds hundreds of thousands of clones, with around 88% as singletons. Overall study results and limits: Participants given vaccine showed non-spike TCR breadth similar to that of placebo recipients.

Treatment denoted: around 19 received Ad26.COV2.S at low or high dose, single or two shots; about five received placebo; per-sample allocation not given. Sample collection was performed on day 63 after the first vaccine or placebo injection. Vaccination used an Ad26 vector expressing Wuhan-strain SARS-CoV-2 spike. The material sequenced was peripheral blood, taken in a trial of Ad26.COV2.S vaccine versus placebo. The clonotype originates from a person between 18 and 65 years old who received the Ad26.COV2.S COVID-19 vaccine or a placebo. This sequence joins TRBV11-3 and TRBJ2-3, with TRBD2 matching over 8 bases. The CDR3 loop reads CASSHRGAGVGTDTQYF. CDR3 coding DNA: TGTGCCAGCAGCCACCGAGGAGCGGGAGTGGGGACAGATACGCAGTATTTT. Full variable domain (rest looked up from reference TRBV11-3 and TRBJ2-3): EAGVVQSPRYKIIEKKQPVAFWCNPISGHNTLYWYLQNLGQGPELLIRYENEEAVDDSQLPKDRFSAERLKGVDSTLKIQPAELGDSAVYLCASSHRGAGVGTDTQYFGPGTRLTVL.